This TCR beta chain was obtained from a study of cytomegalovirus exposure and HLA in healthy donors. Study results and limitations: The sole available immune exposure information was CMV serostatus. The study listed 150 to 200 cytomegalovirus-associated TCR beta chains.

This clone has more than one count but fewer than ten. The antigen remains unidentified. Vbeta (60) and Jbeta (13) primers were used in the PCR. Method: immunoSEQ multiplex PCR; TCRdb's copy keeps in-frame clones and lacks some. The table lists some 120,000 clones, 75% to 85% of them singletons. V lost 1 base and J 6 bases, leaving 7 bases between the germline ends. The CDR3 totals 13 residues. CDR1 and CDR2 (germline): SGHTA, FQGTGA. This clonotype was sampled from a man aged 40-49 years in good health and CMV-seronegative. The chain links TRBV7-3 to TRBJ1-5; TRBD1 might be the D (5 bases). The sequenced material came from PBMCs. The CDR3 coding sequence is TGTGCCAGCAGCTTAATAAGGGGTCAGCCCCAGCATTTT. Encoded protein: CASSLIRGQPQHF.